These 22 T cell receptor beta chains were sequenced from one sample in a study of identical twins. TCRdb processed the 5' RACE reads anew with MiXCR; each CDR3 protein has one entry. The repertoire holds about 890,000 distinct CDR3 sequences, with 9% to 15% as singletons. The same sample was also studied in work on yellow fever vaccine responses in identical twins.

The sample was PBMCs. These receptors all come from a woman younger than 30 in good health.

The V call is TRBV7-2, the J call TRBJ2-5, with TRBD2 matching 9 bases. The CDR3 contains 13 residues. Germline lookup yields CDR1 SGHTA and CDR2 FQGNSA. The V and J ends lost 6 bases and 4 bases, in that order; junction bases with no gene match: 3. CDR3 coding DNA: TGTGCCAGCAGAACAGCGGGGGGAGAGACCCAGTACTTC. It is translated as CASRTAGGETQYF.

V usage is TRBV4-1 and J usage is TRBJ2-2; a possible D gene is TRBD2 (6 bases). Trimming took 10 bases from V and 4 from J, leaving 25 bases between them. The length of the CDR3 is 17 residues. Germline V gene sequence: CDR1 MGHRA, CDR2 YSYEKL. The CDR3 spells CATHSGAATRGTGELFF. For the CDR3, the DNA is TGCGCCACCCATAGCGGAGCAGCTACCCGAGGCACCGGGGAGCTGTTTTTT.

V is TRBV20-1 and J is TRBJ2-7; 10 bases line up with TRBD2. This CDR3 contains 14 residues. The junction had 5 bases not matched to a gene; V was cut back by 5 bases and J by 1 base. In germline, CDR1 is DFQATT, CDR2 SNEGSKA (reference sequence). CDR3 protein: CSARAGGVSYEQYF. The CDR3 nucleotides are TGCAGTGCTCGAGCGGGAGGGGTTTCCTACGAGCAGTACTTC.

The gene calls are TRBV5-6 and TRBJ2-7; D might be TRBD2 (5 bases). Germline V lookup: CDR1 SGHDT, CDR2 YYEEEE. CDR3 length equals 14 residues. The V and J ends lost 4 bases and 3 bases respectively, with 14 bases between them. Here the CDR3 DNA reads TGTGCCAGCAGCCGCGGGCTTAGCGTCTACGAGCAGTACTTC. This encodes CASSRGLSVYEQYF.

This clonotype was seen a few times. The gene calls are TRBV11-3 and TRBJ1-3; unclear D gene. Germline CDR1 is SGHNT and CDR2 is YENEEA. V was pared by 5 bases and J by 0 bases, with 5 bases between. This CDR3 comprises 13 residues. CDR3 residues: CASSTLSGNTIYF. The CDR3 bases are TGTGCCAGCAGCACTCTCTCTGGAAACACCATATATTTT.

This clonotype turned up a few times. The chain uses TRBV4-2 and TRBJ2-1; 10 bases agree with TRBD2. The CDR3 runs 17 residues. The V gene end was trimmed by 0 bases and the J gene end by 12 bases; junction bases not matched to a gene: 14. The germline CDR1 and CDR2 sequences are LGHNA and YNFKEQ. The CDR3: CASSQDGGTSAPLGQFF. The CDR3 region has the DNA TGTGCCAGCAGCCAAGATGGGGGGACTAGCGCCCCACTAGGGCAGTTCTTC.

The chain employs TRBV3-1 and TRBJ2-5, with a possible D match to TRBD1 (6 bases). Trimming stripped 5 bases from V and 1 base from J, with 14 bases between. Per the germline V gene, CDR1 is LGHDT and CDR2 is YNNKEL (reference sequence). The CDR3 runs 15 residues. CDR3 DNA: TGTGCCAGCAGCGCATTGACAGGATTCCAAGAGACCCAGTACTTC. As protein: CASSALTGFQETQYF.

The chain couples TRBV20-1 to TRBJ2-3; 13 nucleotides agree with TRBD2. Germline V CDR1 and CDR2: DFQATT, SNEGSKA (reference sequence). This CDR3 has 15 residues. The V and J ends lost 4 bases and 5 bases, in that order; junction bases with no gene match: 6. This chain's CDR3 is CSAITSGGAKDTQYF. The CDR3 DNA reads as TGCAGTGCTATTACTAGCGGGGGGGCAAAAGATACGCAGTATTTT.

The chain combines TRBV29-1 with TRBJ1-1; D is uncertain. V lost 4 bases and J 1 base, leaving 10 bases between the germline ends. Germline assignment: CDR1 SQVTM and CDR2 ANQGSEA. The CDR3 length is 13 residues. This CDR3 reads CSVAHSQNTEAFF. The CDR3 DNA follows: TGCAGCGTTGCGCACTCACAGAACACTGAAGCTTTCTTT.

This clonotype was counted at least ten times. The chain carries TRBV12-3 or TRBV12-4 and TRBJ1-3, with unresolved D. Trimming cost V 8 bases and J 0 bases, with 20 bases left between them. CDR3 size: 17 residues. CDR3 region: CASGPRRARSSGNTIYF. In nucleotides, the CDR3 is TGTGCCAGCGGCCCAAGGAGGGCCCGCTCCTCTGGAAACACCATATATTTT.

In the case of this clonotype: One junction end does not reproduce the germline sequence, and a read error may be involved. This sequence joins TRBV12-3 or TRBV12-4 and TRBJ2-1; 7 positions match TRBD2. The CDR3 is made up of 13 amino acids. The CDR3 sequence: CANSLNGRAQGFF. In DNA form, the CDR3 reads TGTGCCAACAGTTTAAATGGGAGGGCGCAGGGGTTCTTC.

The CDR3, as DNA: TGTGCCAGCAGCCAAGATTCGGGTGGGGGGAATCAGCCCCAGCATTTT. It specifies CASSQDSGGGNQPQHF. V is TRBV3-1 and J is TRBJ1-5; possible D gene TRBD1, 5 bases. The CDR3 runs to 16 residues. V was trimmed by 0 bases and J by 4 bases, leaving 13 bases between them. Per germline, CDR1 LGHDT and CDR2 YNNKEL (reference sequence). The full variable domain, in which reference TRBV3-1 and TRBJ1-5 provide the parts outside the CDR3, is DTAVSQTPKYLVTQMGNDKSIKCEQNLGHDTMYWYKQDSKKFLKIMFSYNNKELIINETVPNRFSPKSPDKAHLNLHINSLELGDSAVYFCASSQDSGGGNQPQHFGDGTRLSIL.

The CDR3 protein is CASSPLTSGVPGETQYF. In nucleotides, the CDR3 is TGCGCCAGCAGCCCCCTGACTAGCGGGGTCCCCGGAGAGACCCAGTACTTC. The chain joins TRBV5-1 to TRBJ2-5; 11 nucleotides agree with TRBD2. Germline V gene data show CDR1 as SGHRS and CDR2 as YFSETQ. The CDR3 has 17 residues. V trimming: 4 bases; J trimming: 4 bases; junction bases outside the gene matches: 12.

The genes are TRBV4-1 and TRBJ1-2; D not certain. CDR3 length: 14 residues. Germline V lookup: CDR1 MGHRA, CDR2 YSYEKL. Trimming took 1 base from V and 7 from J, leaving 13 bases between them. The CDR3 region has the DNA TGCGCCAGCAGCCAAGTGGACCCCCCGCCTGGCTACACCTTC. This encodes CASSQVDPPPGYTF.

The V call is TRBV6-5, the J call TRBJ2-5; tentatively, D is TRBD2 (6 bases). The CDR3 runs to 12 residues. The germline V gene encodes CDR1 MNHEY and CDR2 SVGAGI. The V gene lost 7 bases and the J gene lost 7 bases, with 13 bases spanning the gap. CDR3 sequence: CASMEGTGTQYF. As DNA, the CDR3 is TGTGCCAGCATGGAGGGTACAGGGACCCAGTACTTC.

This chain connects TRBV12-3 or TRBV12-4 to TRBJ2-7, with 7 bases fitting TRBD2. V shed 5 bases and J 6 bases; nucleotides not matched to a gene: 10. CDR3 length equals 14 residues. The CDR3 bases are TGTGCCAGCAGTCCCCGGACTAGGGGAGGCGAGCAGTACTTC. It translates to CASSPRTRGGEQYF.

This clonotype was detected many times. The genes are TRBV3-1 and TRBJ2-7; D gene unclear. Germline V lookup: CDR1 LGHDT, CDR2 YNNKEL (reference sequence). Trimming removed 4 bases at V and 3 bases at J, with 16 bases between. The CDR3 covers 15 residues. The CDR3 coding sequence is TGTGCCAGCAGCCTAACTCCTGGCGCGATCTACGAGCAGTACGTC. Residues: CASSLTPGAIYEQYV.

A few counts support this clonotype. The chain links TRBV5-1 to TRBJ2-1, with D tentatively TRBD2 (5 bases). Trimming removed 0 bases at V and 8 bases at J, with 15 bases between. Germline V lookup: CDR1 SGHRS, CDR2 YFSETQ. This CDR3 has 15 residues. The CDR3 sequence: CASSLEGSITDEQFF. The CDR3 DNA sequence: TGCGCCAGCAGCTTGGAAGGGAGTATTACCGATGAGCAGTTCTTC.

There are a few counts of this clonotype. This chain connects TRBV20-1 to TRBJ2-3, with 12 bases fitting TRBD2. The CDR3 extends over 17 amino acids. V lost 1 base, J lost 4 bases, and 9 bases stayed unmatched. The germline gives CDR1 DFQATT, CDR2 SNEGSKA (reference sequence). The CDR3 DNA is TGCAGTGCTAGAGGCGTAGCTAGCGGGGGGGACCCAGATACGCAGTATTTT. Its protein product is CSARGVASGGDPDTQYF.

The rearrangement joins TRBV20-1 to TRBJ1-1, with D possibly being TRBD1 (5 bases). V dropped 5 bases and J dropped 2 bases, with 24 bases sitting between them. The CDR3 spans 17 residues. The germline gives CDR1 DFQATT, CDR2 SNEGSKA (reference sequence). In DNA form, the CDR3 reads TGCAGTGCTCCTAATGGAGGGGTGTCCCGGCAAAACACTGAAGCTTTCTTT. Translation: CSAPNGGVSRQNTEAFF.

In this sample, this clonotype turned up a few times. The chain employs TRBV10-3 and TRBJ2-3, with 7 bases aligning to TRBD2. The CDR3 has 16 residues. J was trimmed by 4 bases and V by 0 bases; bases with no gene match: 7. In germline, CDR1 is ENHRY, CDR2 SYGVKD. The CDR3 spells CAISESKTSRADTQYF. The DNA for the CDR3 is TGTGCCATCAGTGAGTCGAAGACTAGCAGGGCAGATACGCAGTATTTT.

This clonotype was counted only a few times. V is TRBV19 and J is TRBJ1-6, with D possibly being TRBD1 (5 bases). CDR1 is LNHDA, CDR2 SQIVND, per germline (reference sequence). The CDR3 totals 14 residues. With 8 bases removed from V and 7 bases from J, the gap between germline ends came to 15 bases. The CDR3 here is CASAGRGINSPLHF. The CDR3 coding sequence is TGTGCCAGTGCGGGTCGGGGGATCAATTCACCCCTCCACTTT.